The rows below give T cell receptor beta chains drawn from one sample of a study of cytomegalovirus exposure and HLA in healthy donors. Profiling relied on immunoSEQ multiplex PCR, and the TCRdb table lists in-frame clones only, not all of them. This sample has about 95,000 clones, with around 70% found just once. Sequences were obtained from PBMCs. These receptor sequences come from a woman between 45 and 60 years old in good health and CMV-seropositive. The CDR3 runs from the conserved cysteine through the conserved F or W. The order of the fields is D gene, V gene, clone size, J gene, CDR3 DNA, CDR3 protein. A D gene is named only where the DNA matches it firmly. Only some rows state a clone size, as once, few, many or a class for expanded clones.

>.|TRBV18|.|TRBJ2-7
TGTGCCAGCTCACCGGAGGCAAACCCAACTCCAAAACTTTACGAGCAGTACTTC
CASSPEANPTPKLYEQYF
>TRBD2|TRBV4-1|.|TRBJ2-7
TGCGCCAGCAGCCAAGCCCTCCTTTTAGCGGGAGGTATCTACGAGCAGTACTTC
CASSQALLLAGGIYEQYF
>TRBD1|TRBV15|.|TRBJ2-7
TGTGCCACCAGCAGATCGACAGGGGGCGCCTCCTACGAGCAGTACTTC
CATSRSTGGASYEQYF
>.|TRBV7-8|.|TRBJ2-7
TGTGCCAGCAGCTTATCAGGGGACGAGCAGTACTTC
CASSLSGDEQYF
>.|TRBV30|.|TRBJ1-4
TGTGCCTGGAGTGTACGGGGTGGGTTTGAAAAACTGTTTTTT
CAWSVRGGFEKLFF
>.|TRBV19|.|TRBJ1-1
TGTGCCAGTAGTAGTCGCGATATGAACACTGAAGCTTTCTTT
CASSSRDMNTEAFF
>TRBD2|TRBV27|.|TRBJ2-7
TGTGCCAGCAGCGGGAGGGGTTCCTACGAGCAGTACTTC
CASSGRGSYEQYF
>.|TRBV2|once|TRBJ2-1
TGTGCCAGCAGTGGAGACATCCACAATGAGCAGTTCTTC
CASSGDIHNEQFF
>.|TRBV9|.|TRBJ1-1
TGTGCCAGCAGCGTAAGAATCTATAGCACTGAAGCTTTCTTT
CASSVRIYSTEAFF
>TRBD1|TRBV23-1|few|TRBJ2-3
TGCGCCAGCAGGCGGGACAGGGTGGGAGATACGCAGTATTTT
CASRRDRVGDTQYF
>.|TRBV29-1|once|TRBJ2-2
TGCAGCGTTCCCGGGACTCTTAACACCGGGGAGCTGTTTTTT
CSVPGTLNTGELFF
>TRBD2|TRBV11-3|few|TRBJ2-3
TGTGCCAGCAGTCCAGGGACTAGCGGAGACAACACAGATACGCAGTATTTT
CASSPGTSGDNTDTQYF
>TRBD2|TRBV19|.|TRBJ2-5
TGTGCCACAAGCCCAGCGGGAGGCGGGACCCAGTACTTC
CATSPAGGGTQYF
>.|TRBV27|few|TRBJ1-2
TGTGCCAGCAGTCCGAGTGTAACTAACTATGGCTACACCTTC
CASSPSVTNYGYTF
>.|TRBV28|.|TRBJ2-7
TGTGCCAGCACCAACCACGGGAGCTACGAGCAGTACTTC
CASTNHGSYEQYF
>.|TRBV5-4|.|TRBJ1-5
TGTGCCAGCAGCGGGGGCCCCGCGGAGCCCCAGCATTTT
CASSGGPAEPQHF